Below, 29 T cell receptor beta chains from the same sample are listed, as sequenced in a study of cytomegalovirus exposure and HLA in healthy donors. It was with 60 Vbeta and 13 Jbeta primers that the PCR ran. Clones were sequenced by immunoSEQ multiplex PCR, and TCRdb holds only the in-frame ones, with some missing. The table has 85,000 to 120,000 clones, roughly 80% seen once. Sequenced input: PBMCs. The receptors shown here come from a man aged 40-55 years in good health and CMV-seronegative.

This rearrangement joins TRBV5-8 to TRBJ2-2; D not certain. The germline V and J ends were trimmed by 4 bases and 6 bases, with 10 bases remaining between them. Germline V gene sequence: CDR1 SGHTS, CDR2 YDEGEE. CDR3 length equals 13 residues. This CDR3 is CASSLGYSGELFF. In DNA form, the CDR3 reads TGTGCCAGCAGCCTGGGTTATTCCGGGGAGCTGTTTTTT.

The chain employs TRBV6-1 and TRBJ1-5; D perhaps matches TRBD1 (5 bases). V was cut by 0 bases and J by 4 bases, with 7 bases left in between. CDR3 length: 14 residues. Germline V gene data show CDR1 as MNHNS and CDR2 as SASEGT. CDR3 nucleotide sequence: TGTGCCAGCAGTGAAGCGGGGCGGAATCAGCCCCAGCATTTT. Protein product: CASSEAGRNQPQHF.

This clone was counted a few times. The chain combines TRBV29-1 with TRBJ2-7, with 8 positions matching TRBD1. After removal of 6 bases from V and 2 bases from J, the junction contained 3 bases not matched to a gene. The germline gives CDR1 SQVTM, CDR2 ANQGSEA. The CDR3 sequence is 12 residues long. CDR3 sequence (DNA): TGCAGCGTATCGACAGGGGCCTACGAGCAGTACTTC. Translation: CSVSTGAYEQYF.

This sequence joins TRBV7-8 and TRBJ2-7; unclear D gene. CDR1 is SGHVS and CDR2 is FQNEAQ in the germline V gene. Between the trimmed V and J ends, which lost 1 base and 1 base, there was a span of 8 bases. This CDR3 is built from 14 residues. In DNA form, the CDR3 reads TGTGCCAGCAGCTTAGTCGTTCGGTCCTACGAGCAGTACTTC. This translates into CASSLVVRSYEQYF.

The J gene is TRBJ2-7, the V gene TRBV6-5, with D perhaps TRBD1 (5 bases). Trimming took off 6 bases at V and 6 bases at J, with 12 bases between the two ends. The CDR3 has 12 amino acids. Germline CDR1 reads MNHEY; CDR2 reads SVGAGI. The CDR3, as DNA: TGTGCCAGCAGCTCAGGGTTCGGCGAGCAGTACTTC. Translating it yields CASSSGFGEQYF.

The V call is TRBV7-8, the J call TRBJ1-2, with TRBD1 matching 8 bases. The CDR3 runs 16 residues. The V and J ends lost 5 bases and 0 bases, in that order; junction bases with no gene match: 8. Germline CDR1 reads SGHVS; CDR2 reads FQNEAQ. CDR3 sequence: CASSLRQGRPNYGYTF. CDR3 coding DNA: TGTGCCAGCAGCCTAAGACAGGGGAGGCCTAACTATGGCTACACCTTC.

This clone turned up a few times. The junction and the germline gene differ at one end; a read error may be behind it. J is TRBJ1-5 and V is TRBV2, with D perhaps TRBD1 (5 bases). Germline V lookup: CDR1 SNHLY, CDR2 FYNNEI. This CDR3 has 13 residues. The CDR3 protein is CASSGQGKQPQHF. CDR3 nucleotide sequence: TGTGCCAGCAGTGGGCAGGGCAAGCAGCCCCAGCATTTT.

The CDR3 region has the DNA TGCGCCAGCAGCCCGCTAGCGGGGTCCTCCAGCCGCACAGATACGCAGTATTTT. Translation gives CASSPLAGSSSRTDTQYF. The chain recombines TRBV4-1 with TRBJ2-3; 9 bases match TRBD2. V was pared by 4 bases and J by 1 base, with 12 bases of the junction left unmatched. CDR1 is MGHRA, CDR2 YSYEKL, per germline. The CDR3 extends over 18 amino acids.

The V and J genes are TRBV2 and TRBJ2-3, with 7 bases that match TRBD2. Germline V gives CDR1 SNHLY, CDR2 FYNNEI. The CDR3 covers 15 residues. Trimming cost V 4 bases and J 1 base; bases outside gene matches: 5. CDR3 nucleotides: TGTGCCAGCAGTGTCGGCGGGGGTCGCACAGATACGCAGTATTTT. Its protein product is CASSVGGGRTDTQYF.

This clone was seen only a few times. The CDR3 region has the DNA TGTGCCAGTAGTATGCAACAGCACACTGAAGCTTTCTTT. Translating it yields CASSMQQHTEAFF. The chain couples TRBV19 to TRBJ1-1; D not certain. V lost 3 bases and J 3 bases, leaving 8 bases between the germline ends. The germline CDR1 and CDR2 sequences are LNHDA and SQIVND (reference sequence). The CDR3 is 13 residues long.

The rearrangement links TRBV6-4 to TRBJ1-2; no firm D call. From germline, CDR1 is MRHNA and CDR2 SNTAGT. This CDR3 contains 15 residues. V was shortened by 3 bases and J by 4 bases, with 15 bases between the two germline ends. The CDR3 reads CASSEEGGGLYGYTF. As DNA, the CDR3 is TGTGCCAGCAGTGAGGAGGGCGGAGGCCTCTATGGCTACACCTTC.

The chain is built from TRBV7-8 and TRBJ2-5, with D maybe TRBD1 (6 bases). The CDR3 runs 13 residues. In germline, CDR1 is SGHVS, CDR2 FQNEAQ. V shed 5 bases and J shed 1 base, with 8 bases lying between them. The DNA of the CDR3 is TGTGCCAGCAGCGGGACATTCCAAGAGACCCAGTACTTC. Encoded protein: CASSGTFQETQYF.

The rearrangement links TRBV5-1 to TRBJ2-2, with 10 bases fitting TRBD1. Germline CDR1 and CDR2: SGHRS and YFSETQ. J gave up 5 bases and V 1 base, and 2 bases lay outside the gene matches. CDR3 length: 15 residues. CDR3 nucleotides: TGCGCCAGCAGCTTGAGGACAGGGGGAACCGGGGAGCTGTTTTTT. As protein: CASSLRTGGTGELFF.

The rearrangement uses TRBV4-2 and TRBJ2-2, with D tentatively TRBD1 (6 bases). Germline V gives CDR1 LGHNA, CDR2 YNFKEQ. V shed 4 bases and J shed 2 bases, with 14 bases lying between them. The CDR3 is made up of 16 amino acids. CDR3 nucleotide sequence: TGTGCCAGCAGCCGCTATGAGGGGGTCAACACCGGGGAGCTGTTTTTT. The encoded protein is CASSRYEGVNTGELFF.

This chain links TRBV9 with TRBJ1-6, with 8 bases aligning to TRBD1. CDR3 size: 15 residues. CDR1 is SGDLS and CDR2 is YYNGEE in the germline V gene. Trimming removed 3 bases from V and 9 bases from J; junction bases left unmatched: 8. Here the CDR3 reads CASSAEPQGASPLHF. DNA of the CDR3: TGTGCCAGCAGCGCCGAACCTCAGGGGGCTTCACCCCTCCACTTT.

V is TRBV15 and J is TRBJ1-3, with D perhaps matching TRBD1 (6 bases). Trimming pared 8 bases from V and 4 bases from J, leaving 12 bases between. Germline V gene lookup returns CDR1 LNHNV and CDR2 YYDKDF (reference sequence). The CDR3 loop spans 13 amino acids. The CDR3 loop is CATGIRGGNTIYF. CDR3 coding DNA: TGTGCCACCGGCATAAGGGGGGGAAACACCATATATTTT.

This chain connects TRBV14 to TRBJ2-5; TRBD2 matches at 9 bases. J gave up 2 bases and V 5 bases, and 3 bases lay outside the gene matches. The CDR3 is 14 residues long. Germline V gives CDR1 SGHDN, CDR2 FVKESK. The CDR3 sequence: CASSGLAGQETQYF. In nucleotides, the CDR3 is TGTGCCAGCAGCGGGCTAGCGGGGCAAGAGACCCAGTACTTC. The full variable domain, in which reference TRBV14 and TRBJ2-5 provide the parts outside the CDR3, is EAGVTQFPSHSVIEKGQTVTLRCDPISGHDNLYWYRRVMGKEIKFLLHFVKESKQDESGMPNNRFLAERTGGTYSTLKVQPAELEDSGVYFCASSGLAGQETQYFGPGTRLLVL.

The V call is TRBV25-1, the J call TRBJ2-3, with D possibly matching TRBD2 (6 bases). The V end lost 5 bases, the J end lost 2 bases, and 14 bases lay between the germline ends. This CDR3 comprises 15 residues. Germline V gene lookup returns CDR1 MGHDK and CDR2 SYGVNS. CDR3 sequence: CASSMAGTFTDTQYF. The CDR3 bases are TGTGCCAGCAGTATGGCGGGGACCTTCACAGATACGCAGTATTTT.

This clone was found a few times. The chain recombines TRBV5-4 with TRBJ2-2; TRBD1 matches 7 bases. CDR1 and CDR2 from the germline V gene are SGHNT and YYREEE (reference sequence). The CDR3 spans 16 residues. The J segment lost 0 bases and the V segment lost 0 bases, leaving 2 bases of the junction unmatched. The CDR3 sequence: CASSLEQGTNTGELFF. CDR3 DNA sequence: TGTGCCAGCAGCTTGGAACAGGGGACGAACACCGGGGAGCTGTTTTTT.

This clone was seen more than once but under ten times. The chain links TRBV6-5 to TRBJ2-3; D may be TRBD1 (5 bases). V shed 6 bases and J shed 1 base, with 14 bases lying between them. Germline loops: CDR1 MNHEY, CDR2 SVGAGI. The CDR3 totals 15 residues. The CDR3 DNA reads TGTGCCAGCAGATCCGACAGCGATGGCACAGATACGCAGTATTTT. This encodes CASRSDSDGTDTQYF.

The V call is TRBV2, the J call TRBJ1-2, with D possibly TRBD1 on 6 matching bases. CDR3 size: 14 residues. V shed 4 bases and J shed 0 bases, with 9 bases lying between them. Germline V gene lookup returns CDR1 SNHLY and CDR2 FYNNEI. CDR3: CASSGRTANYGYTF. The CDR3 nucleotides read TGTGCCAGCAGTGGAAGGACAGCTAACTATGGCTACACCTTC.

This sequence joins TRBV6-5 and TRBJ2-5; 12 bases map to TRBD2. TRBJ2-7 matches the DNA end more closely, so the J call is doubtful. In germline, CDR1 is MNHEY, CDR2 SVGAGI. This CDR3 has 16 amino acids. CDR3 protein: CASSYGLAGGPYEQYF. The CDR3 DNA sequence: TGTGCCAGCAGTTACGGCCTAGCGGGGGGGCCCTACGAGCAGTACTTC.

The chain links TRBV7-7 to TRBJ2-5; D is perhaps TRBD1 (5 bases). Germline V gene lookup returns CDR1 SSHAT and CDR2 FNYEAQ (reference sequence). The V end was cut by 0 bases, the J end by 7 bases, with 12 bases between. This CDR3 has 14 amino acids. The CDR3 region is CASSLARERGTQYF. CDR3 bases: TGTGCCAGCAGCTTAGCCAGGGAAAGGGGGACCCAGTACTTC.

This chain links TRBV2 with TRBJ2-7, with 10 bases identical to TRBD1. Germline CDR1 reads SNHLY; CDR2 reads FYNNEI. V shed 2 bases and J 2 bases; nucleotides not matched to a gene: 3. This CDR3 is built from 15 residues. The CDR3 DNA reads as TGTGCCAGCAGTGAATTAGGGACAGGGGCCTACGAGCAGTACTTC. It specifies CASSELGTGAYEQYF.

This clone occurred a few times. This chain connects TRBV18 to TRBJ1-2, with D possibly matching TRBD1 (5 bases). The CDR3 extends over 17 amino acids. Germline CDR1 reads KGHSH; CDR2 reads LQKENI. V lost 3 bases to trimming and J lost 6 bases, with 23 bases between them. CDR3 amino acids: CASSPGYTVAGRDGYTF. The CDR3 DNA reads TGTGCCAGCTCACCCGGATATACAGTGGCAGGGAGGGATGGCTACACCTTC.

This chain links TRBV6-5 with TRBJ1-2; 9 nucleotides agree with TRBD1. The length of the CDR3 is 13 residues. The V and J ends lost 5 bases and 10 bases, in that order; junction bases with no gene match: 8. Germline CDR1 and CDR2: MNHEY and SVGAGI. As DNA, the CDR3 is TGTGCCAGCAGTACTAACAGGGGGCCGGACTACACCTTC. Translated: CASSTNRGPDYTF.

The genes are TRBV5-6 and TRBJ1-2; no clear D. Trimming pared 1 base from V and 6 bases from J, leaving 10 bases between. The CDR3 is made up of 13 amino acids. From germline, CDR1 is SGHDT and CDR2 YYEEEE. DNA for the CDR3: TGTGCCAGCAGCTTGACAGTACTTGATGGCTACACCTTC. As protein: CASSLTVLDGYTF.

The gene calls are TRBV28 and TRBJ1-6; possibly TRBD1 for D (6 bases). The germline V gene has CDR1 MDHEN and CDR2 SYDVKM. Trimming stripped 5 bases from V and 5 bases from J, with 13 bases between. The CDR3 consists of 15 residues. The CDR3 DNA follows: TGTGCCAGCAGTCCCGGCGACAGGAATAATTCACCCCTCCACTTT. The encoded protein is CASSPGDRNNSPLHF. Filled out from reference TRBV28 and TRBJ1-6, the complete variable domain reads DVKVTQSSRYLVKRTGEKVFLECVQDMDHENMFWYRQDPGLGLRLIYFSYDVKMKEKGDIPEGYSVSREKKERFSLILESASTNQTSMYLCASSPGDRNNSPLHFGNGTRLTVT.

The chain has TRBV9 and TRBJ2-2, with 10 bases aligning to TRBD2. V lost 3 bases and J lost 3; bases outside the gene matches: 5. CDR3 length: 16 residues. The germline gives CDR1 SGDLS, CDR2 YYNGEE. The CDR3 bases are TGTGCCAGCAGCGCTACTAGCGGGGTATACACCGGGGAGCTGTTTTTT. Translating it yields CASSATSGVYTGELFF.